The TCR beta chain described here comes from a study of cytomegalovirus exposure and HLA in healthy donors. This PCR relied on a set of 60 Vbeta primers and 13 Jbeta primers. Data came from immunoSEQ multiplex PCR; TCRdb stores just in-frame clones and leaves some out. In the table there are 170,000 or so clones, about 83% of which are singletons. The ends lost 6 bases at V and 7 bases at J; junction bases unmatched: 10. This CDR3 has 14 residues. CDR1 MNHEY and CDR2 SVGAGI come from the germline V gene. Study-level results: Fewer N-insertions (relative to the 666-donor mean) were reportedly seen in an Asian-associated ancestry cluster in a later analysis.

As to this clone: Its specificity is not known.

Sequences were obtained from PBMCs. This chain uses TRBV6-5 with TRBJ1-1; 8 bases align to TRBD1. The source is a girl between 5 and 17 years old in good health and CMV-seropositive. The CDR3 sequence is CASRQGESPHEAFF. In DNA, the CDR3 is TGTGCCAGCAGACAGGGGGAAAGCCCGCATGAAGCTTTCTTT.